The 11 T cell receptor beta chains given below trace back to one sample, sequenced in a study of cytomegalovirus exposure and HLA in healthy donors. PCR employed 60 Vbeta and 13 Jbeta primers. TCRdb's table, derived via immunoSEQ multiplex PCR, lists solely in-frame clones and lacks some. The data contain approximately 140,000 clones, roughly 77% of them seen just once; the ten biggest clones take up 5.5% to 6%. Source material: PBMCs. These receptors came from a woman in her forties in good health and CMV-seropositive.

This rearrangement joins TRBV25-1 to TRBJ2-1; 8 nucleotides align to TRBD2. Germline assignment: CDR1 MGHDK and CDR2 SYGVNS. The CDR3 contains 14 residues. Unmatched junction bases numbered 10, after V lost 7 bases and J lost 8 bases. Written as DNA, the CDR3 is TGTGCCAGCACGGCAGCGGGAGTTCTCCATGAGCAGTTCTTC. Its translation: CASTAAGVLHEQFF.

V gene TRBV7-8 combines with J gene TRBJ1-1; 7 positions agree with TRBD1. Germline-derived CDR1 and CDR2 are SGHVS and FQNEAQ. J lost 6 bases, V lost 2 bases, and 0 bases had no gene match. This CDR3 comprises 12 residues. CDR3 loop: CASSLRGPEAFF. The CDR3 DNA reads TGTGCCAGCAGCTTAAGGGGGCCTGAAGCTTTCTTT. Together with reference TRBV7-8 and TRBJ1-1, the CDR3 gives the full variable domain: GAGVSQSPRYKVAKRGQDVALRCDPISGHVSLFWYQQALGQGPEFLTYFQNEAQLDKSGLPSDRFFAERPEGSVSTLKIQRTQQEDSAVYLCASSLRGPEAFFGQGTRLTVV.

As for this clone: This sample includes further DNA sequences coding for the same CDR3. This sequence joins TRBV2 and TRBJ1-3; D not certain. Trimming took 2 bases from V and 4 from J, leaving 3 bases between them. The V gene's germline CDR1 is SNHLY and CDR2 FYNNEI. This CDR3 contains 12 residues. The CDR3 DNA reads as TGTGCCAGCAGTGAACTAGGAAACACCATATATTTT. It codes for CASSELGNTIYF.

This chain uses TRBV7-9 with TRBJ1-5, with no clear D. Germline loops: CDR1 SEHNR, CDR2 FQNEAQ (reference sequence). The CDR3 runs 15 residues. V was clipped by 5 bases and J by 6 bases, with 17 bases between them. CDR3 sequence: CASSADGSGVQPQHF. In DNA, the CDR3 is TGTGCCAGCAGCGCCGACGGATCTGGAGTTCAGCCCCAGCATTTT.

V is TRBV27 and J is TRBJ1-4; tentatively, D is TRBD1 (5 bases). The germline V gene has CDR1 MNHEY and CDR2 SMNVEV (reference sequence). The V gene lost 0 bases and the J gene lost 8 bases, with 10 bases spanning the gap. The CDR3 has 14 residues. The CDR3: CASSLSLGHEKLFF. The CDR3 DNA is TGTGCCAGCAGTTTATCTCTGGGGCACGAAAAACTGTTTTTT.

This clone came up a few times. The rearrangement links TRBV21-1 to TRBJ2-3; whether TRBD2, the table's D call, matches the DNA was not checked. TRBV21-1 is designated a pseudogene. There are 17 residues in the CDR3. CDR3 bases: TGTGCCAGCAGCAAACGGGGGCGGGGGCAGGGCACAGATACGCAGTATTTT. Translation gives CASSKRGRGQGTDTQYF.

The chain is built from TRBV5-1 and TRBJ1-2; TRBD1 agrees at 11 bases. The CDR3 is made up of 16 amino acids. Germline V gene data show CDR1 as SGHRS and CDR2 as YFSETQ. Unmatched junction bases numbered 4, after V lost 3 bases and J lost 0 bases. As DNA, the CDR3 is TGCGCCAGCAGCTCCCGGGACAGGGGGTCTAACTATGGCTACACCTTC. As protein: CASSSRDRGSNYGYTF.

This clone was found a few times. This chain connects TRBV10-2 to TRBJ2-7; a possible D gene is TRBD1 (6 bases). Trimming shortened V by 5 bases and J by 4 bases, and 15 bases separated the two germline ends. CDR1 is WSHSY, CDR2 SAAADI, per germline. The CDR3 runs 14 residues. Here the CDR3 DNA reads TGCGCCAGCAGTCCACAGGGAGATCGGTACGAGCAGTACTTC. Amino acids: CASSPQGDRYEQYF.

The rearrangement links TRBV5-1 to TRBJ1-1, with D possibly matching TRBD1 (5 bases). The CDR3 runs 17 residues. The germline gives CDR1 SGHRS, CDR2 YFSETQ. The V end was cut by 3 bases, the J end by 2 bases, with 20 bases between. The CDR3 loop is CASSWGWGALSNTEAFF. CDR3 in DNA: TGCGCCAGCAGCTGGGGATGGGGCGCCCTTTCCAACACTGAAGCTTTCTTT.

The chain couples TRBV28 to TRBJ2-1; 8 nucleotides align to TRBD2. V lost 9 bases and J lost 3; bases outside the gene matches: 10. This CDR3 region has 15 residues. Germline loops: CDR1 MDHEN, CDR2 SYDVKM. The chain's CDR3 is CASHQSGGYYNEQFF. The CDR3 DNA follows: TGTGCCAGTCATCAGTCGGGGGGGTACTACAATGAGCAGTTCTTC.

The rearrangement joins TRBV7-8 to TRBJ2-3; TRBD1 agrees at 7 bases. The CDR3 loop spans 14 amino acids. Germline V CDR1 and CDR2: SGHVS, FQNEAQ. Trimming took 7 bases from V and 2 from J; bases not matched to a gene: 6. CDR3 residues: CASTWGQHTDTQYF. In nucleotides, the CDR3 is TGTGCCAGCACCTGGGGACAGCACACAGATACGCAGTATTTT.